The 27 T cell receptor beta chains below come from one sample, sequenced in a study of radiation and T cells in renal cell carcinoma. Clones were sequenced by immunoSEQ multiplex PCR, and TCRdb holds only the in-frame ones, with some missing. This table has approximately 80,000 clones, 80% to 90% appearing once. Time point given: blood 4 weeks post-SBRT, at nephrectomy. Treatment indicated: 15 Gy SBRT to primary tumor, nephrectomy 4 weeks later. This specimen consisted of blood, obtained from a patient whose treatment included radiotherapy and nephrectomy. These TCRs come from a woman in her sixties or seventies with renal cell carcinoma.

There are a few counts of this clone. The chain recombines TRBV5-1 with TRBJ2-3; possibly TRBD1 for D (5 bases). Germline values: CDR1 SGHRS, CDR2 YFSETQ. The germline V and J ends were trimmed by 0 bases and 0 bases, with 11 bases remaining between them. CDR3 length equals 16 residues. The CDR3 coding sequence is TGCGCCAGCAGCTTGGCCGGACAAATGAGCACAGATACGCAGTATTTT. As protein: CASSLAGQMSTDTQYF.

The rearrangement joins TRBV2 to TRBJ1-6; unclear D gene. CDR3 length: 16 amino acids. Trimming left V 6 bases short and J 10 bases short, with 22 bases between. Germline CDR1 SNHLY, CDR2 FYNNEI. The DNA of the CDR3 is TGTGCCAGCAGCTCCGAGGAGGGAAACTTCGGCTCACCCCTCCACTTT. Protein product: CASSSEEGNFGSPLHF.

This chain uses TRBV28 with TRBJ1-1; D remains ambiguous. The V and J ends lost 9 bases and 0 bases respectively, with 11 bases between them. Germline CDR1 MDHEN, CDR2 SYDVKM. The CDR3 has 13 amino acids. This CDR3 reads CASTGLMNTEAFF. CDR3 in DNA: TGTGCCAGTACGGGATTGATGAACACTGAAGCTTTCTTT.

The chain uses TRBV19 and TRBJ2-7; TRBD1 is a possible D gene (5 bases). Germline loops: CDR1 LNHDA, CDR2 SQIVND (reference sequence). CDR3 length equals 15 residues. Trimming cost V 5 bases and J 1 base, with 15 bases left between them. The CDR3 DNA follows: TGTGCCAGTAGTCCCCAGGGTGGAAGGTCCTACGAGCAGTACTTC. This sequence encodes CASSPQGGRSYEQYF.

The V and J genes are TRBV6-1 and TRBJ2-1; tentative D call: TRBD2 (6 bases). There are 20 residues in the CDR3. Trimming took off 3 bases at V and 0 bases at J, with 24 bases between the two ends. The V gene's germline CDR1 is MNHNS and CDR2 SASEGT. The CDR3 region is CASSERALQAGLSSYNEQFF. CDR3 DNA sequence: TGTGCCAGCAGTGAGCGGGCGTTGCAAGCGGGTTTAAGCTCCTACAATGAGCAGTTCTTC.

The chain carries TRBV5-4 and TRBJ1-1; a weak D match, TRBD1 (5 bases). The germline gives CDR1 SGHNT, CDR2 YYREEE (reference sequence). This CDR3 spans 15 amino acids. Trimming stripped 4 bases from V and 1 base from J, with 14 bases between. The CDR3 DNA reads TGTGCCAGCAGCCCTGGGCAGGGAGGGAACACTGAAGCTTTCTTT. Its translation is CASSPGQGGNTEAFF.

This sequence joins TRBV6-1 and TRBJ2-5; D perhaps matches TRBD2 (7 bases). CDR1 and CDR2 (germline): MNHNS, SASEGT. The CDR3 sequence is 14 residues long. V lost 8 bases to trimming and J lost 5 bases, with 18 bases between them. The CDR3 DNA follows: TGTGCCAGCTTTAGGGGGGGGGATGGGGAGACCCAGTACTTC. Translating it yields CASFRGGDGETQYF.

The J gene is TRBJ1-6, the V gene TRBV4-2, with 7 bases identical to TRBD1. CDR1 LGHNA and CDR2 YNFKEQ come from the germline V gene. The trim removed 0 bases at V and 8 bases at J, leaving 4 bases unmatched. CDR3 length: 15 amino acids. The CDR3 nucleotides read TGTGCCAGCAGCCAAGATCGACAGGGAGATTCACCCCTCCACTTT. It encodes CASSQDRQGDSPLHF.

V usage is TRBV6-6 and J usage is TRBJ2-1; TRBD2 might be the D (5 bases). Per germline, CDR1 MNHNY and CDR2 SVGAGI (reference sequence). Trimming stripped 7 bases from V and 2 bases from J, with 18 bases between. The CDR3 spans 16 residues. As DNA, the CDR3 is TGTGCCAGCACTCCTCAGGAGCGGTATCCCTACAATGAGCAGTTCTTC. It codes for CASTPQERYPYNEQFF.

This chain uses TRBV28 with TRBJ1-2; D is ambiguous. Trimming removed 4 bases at V and 4 bases at J, with 7 bases between. This CDR3 spans 12 amino acids. Germline CDR1 MDHEN, CDR2 SYDVKM. CDR3 residues: CASSSDLYGYTF. The DNA of the CDR3 is TGTGCCAGCAGTTCGGACCTCTATGGCTACACCTTC.

This clone was observed a handful of times. CDR3 bases: TGTGCCAGCAGTCCTAGACAGCCTATTCTCCAAGGCTACACCTTC. This sequence encodes CASSPRQPILQGYTF. This chain links TRBV6-1 with TRBJ1-2; D is possibly TRBD1 (5 bases). Trimming took off 5 bases at V and 8 bases at J, with 21 bases between the two ends. Per the germline V gene, CDR1 is MNHNS and CDR2 is SASEGT. CDR3 length: 15 amino acids.

The rearrangement links TRBV5-1 to TRBJ2-1; 11 bases map to TRBD2. The CDR3 runs to 15 residues. Germline V CDR1 and CDR2: SGHRS, YFSETQ. V was pared by 4 bases and J by 6 bases, with 6 bases of the junction left unmatched. This CDR3 is CASSLLAGGFNEQFF. CDR3 nucleotide sequence: TGCGCCAGCAGCCTTCTAGCGGGGGGCTTCAATGAGCAGTTCTTC.

The V call is TRBV29-1, the J call TRBJ2-7, with a possible D match to TRBD2 (5 bases). Germline CDR1 and CDR2: SQVTM and ANQGSEA. The CDR3 is made up of 14 amino acids. Trimming took off 6 bases at V and 7 bases at J, with 22 bases between the two ends. The chain's CDR3 is CSVAEKAGGQEQYF. The DNA for the CDR3 is TGCAGCGTCGCGGAGAAGGCGGGTGGTCAAGAGCAGTACTTC.

The CDR3 nucleotides read TGTGCCAGCAGCGTAACGGTTAGCACAGATACGCAGTATTTT. The encoded protein is CASSVTVSTDTQYF. The gene calls are TRBV11-2 and TRBJ2-3; unclear D gene. Trimming removed 5 bases from V and 0 bases from J, with 9 bases in between. CDR1 and CDR2 from the germline V gene are SGHAT and FQNNGV. CDR3 length: 14 residues.

This clone occurred once. As DNA, the CDR3 is TGTGCCAGCAGTTTATCGGGGGCTGGACGACCGTACTTC. This translates into CASSLSGAGRPYF. The rearrangement uses TRBV27 and TRBJ2-7, with D possibly TRBD1 on 6 matching bases. CDR3 length equals 13 residues. Trimming removed 0 bases from V and 12 bases from J, with 15 bases in between. Germline V gene sequence: CDR1 MNHEY, CDR2 SMNVEV (reference sequence).

This clone came up once. V gene TRBV15 combines with J gene TRBJ2-7; a possible D gene is TRBD1 (5 bases). CDR1 LNHNV and CDR2 YYDKDF come from the germline V gene (reference sequence). The V gene lost 0 bases and the J gene lost 5 bases, with 8 bases spanning the gap. This CDR3 has 13 amino acids. This CDR3 is CATSRDRAHEQYF. The CDR3, as DNA: TGTGCCACCAGCAGAGACAGGGCCCACGAGCAGTACTTC.

The count of this clone is one. This chain links TRBV6-1 with TRBJ2-2; TRBD1 matches at 7 bases. This CDR3 contains 14 residues. Germline V CDR1 and CDR2: MNHNS, SASEGT. The V gene end was trimmed by 11 bases and the J gene end by 4 bases; junction bases not matched to a gene: 10. DNA for the CDR3: TGTGCCGCGAGCAGACCAGGGGGCACCGGGGAGCTGTTTTTT. Its protein is CAASRPGGTGELFF.

The chain couples TRBV30 to TRBJ1-3; unclear D gene. The CDR3 has 11 residues. CDR1 GTSNPN and CDR2 SVGIG come from the germline V gene (reference sequence). V lost 0 bases to trimming and J lost 10 bases, with 7 bases between them. CDR3 loop: CAWSVGQTIYF. DNA for the CDR3: TGTGCCTGGAGTGTAGGCCAAACCATATATTTT.

The table lists this clone with a few counts. CDR3 sequence (DNA): TGTGCCAGTAGTATAAAGGGCAGCTACAACGGAAACACCATATATTTT. Translating gives CASSIKGSYNGNTIYF. The chain joins TRBV19 to TRBJ1-3; no firm D call. The CDR3 spans 16 residues. Germline V gives CDR1 LNHDA, CDR2 SQIVND (reference sequence). With 2 bases removed from V and 4 bases from J, the gap between germline ends came to 15 bases. Full variable domain (outside the CDR3, taken from reference TRBV19 and TRBJ1-3): DGGITQSPKYLFRKEGQNVTLSCEQNLNHDAMYWYRQDPGQGLRLIYYSQIVNDFQKGDIAEGYSVSREKKESFPLTVTSAQKNPTAFYLCASSIKGSYNGNTIYFGEGSWLTVV.

The chain combines TRBV13 with TRBJ2-5; 8 bases are a match to TRBD1. The ends lost 3 bases at V and 5 bases at J; junction bases unmatched: 2. The CDR3 is 13 amino acids. The germline V gene has CDR1 PRHDT and CDR2 FYEKMQ (reference sequence). The CDR3 is CASSFRDRETQYF. Written as DNA, the CDR3 is TGTGCCAGCAGCTTCCGGGACAGGGAGACCCAGTACTTC.

V usage is TRBV6-5 and J usage is TRBJ1-1; D not resolved. The V end lost 0 bases, the J end lost 4 bases, and 9 bases lay between the germline ends. Germline V CDR1 and CDR2: MNHEY, SVGAGI. This CDR3 spans 14 amino acids. CDR3 amino acids: CASSYSSVGTEAFF. The CDR3 DNA sequence: TGTGCCAGCAGTTACTCGTCCGTCGGCACTGAAGCTTTCTTT.

This chain links TRBV7-2 with TRBJ2-7; no definite D call. The CDR3 loop spans 14 amino acids. Germline V lookup: CDR1 SGHTA, CDR2 FQGNSA. Deletions cut 1 base from V and 0 bases from J, with 7 bases between. The CDR3 DNA sequence: TGTGCCAGCAGCTTAGTCGGCAGCTCCTACGAGCAGTACTTC. The encoded protein is CASSLVGSSYEQYF.

The count of this clone is one. This chain links TRBV19 with TRBJ2-2, with D perhaps matching TRBD2 (6 bases). The CDR3 is 15 residues long. Germline V gives CDR1 LNHDA, CDR2 SQIVND (reference sequence). Trimming removed 3 bases at V and 3 bases at J, with 11 bases between. The CDR3 DNA is TGTGCCAGTAGTATTTCGGGAGCGGACACCGGGGAGCTGTTTTTT. Protein product: CASSISGADTGELFF.

The chain links TRBV5-6 to TRBJ1-1, with D unresolved. Germline CDR1 SGHDT, CDR2 YYEEEE. This CDR3 contains 13 residues. The ends were cut back, 2 bases at V and 5 bases at J, with 10 bases in the middle. The CDR3 loop reads CASSFDDGTEAFF. The CDR3 DNA reads TGTGCCAGCAGCTTTGATGACGGTACTGAAGCTTTCTTT.

J is TRBJ1-1 and V is TRBV11-2; TRBD1 might be the D (5 bases). V shed 3 bases and J shed 1 base, with 9 bases lying between them. This CDR3 spans 14 amino acids. Germline V gives CDR1 SGHAT, CDR2 FQNNGV. The CDR3 DNA reads TGTGCCAGCAGCTTGGGGCAGGGGAACACTGAAGCTTTCTTT. This translates into CASSLGQGNTEAFF.

The rearrangement links TRBV5-1 to TRBJ1-5; 12 bases match TRBD1. V lost 0 bases to trimming and J lost 6 bases; unmatched junction nucleotides: 4. This CDR3 has 16 amino acids. The V gene's germline CDR1 is SGHRS and CDR2 YFSETQ. CDR3 region: CASSLGDRGQGQPQHF. In DNA, the CDR3 is TGCGCCAGCAGCTTGGGGGACAGGGGGCAAGGTCAGCCCCAGCATTTT.

The rearrangement joins TRBV9 to TRBJ2-3; D may be TRBD2 (6 bases). In germline, CDR1 is SGDLS, CDR2 YYNGEE. Trimming took 3 bases from V and 8 from J, leaving 16 bases between them. The CDR3 extends over 14 amino acids. CDR3 in DNA: TGTGCCAGCAGCGGTACTAGCAAGTTGAGTACGCAGTATTTT. Translating gives CASSGTSKLSTQYF.